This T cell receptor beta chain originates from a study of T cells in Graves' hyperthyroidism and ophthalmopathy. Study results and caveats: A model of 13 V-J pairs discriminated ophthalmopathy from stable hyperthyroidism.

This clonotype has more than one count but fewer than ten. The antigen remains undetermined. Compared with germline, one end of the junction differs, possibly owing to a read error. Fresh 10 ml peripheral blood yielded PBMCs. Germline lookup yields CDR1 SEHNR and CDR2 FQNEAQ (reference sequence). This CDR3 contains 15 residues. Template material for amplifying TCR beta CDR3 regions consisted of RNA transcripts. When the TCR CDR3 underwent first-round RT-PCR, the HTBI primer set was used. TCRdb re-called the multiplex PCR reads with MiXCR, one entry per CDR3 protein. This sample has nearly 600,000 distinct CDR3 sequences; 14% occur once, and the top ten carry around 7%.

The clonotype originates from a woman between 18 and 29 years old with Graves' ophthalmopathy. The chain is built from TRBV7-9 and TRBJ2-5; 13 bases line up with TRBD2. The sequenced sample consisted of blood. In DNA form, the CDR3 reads TGTGCCAGCAGCTTAACTAGCGGGAGGGGAGAGACCCTGTACTTC. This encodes CASSLTSGRGETLYF.